These 28 T cell receptor beta chains were sequenced from one sample in a study of cytomegalovirus exposure and HLA in healthy donors. The primer mix had 60 Vbeta and 13 Jbeta primers. Profiling relied on immunoSEQ multiplex PCR, and the TCRdb table lists in-frame clones only, not all of them. This table holds some 120,000 clones, around 85% found once. Specimen: PBMCs. These TCRs come from a woman in her thirties in good health and CMV-seropositive.

This chain joins TRBV10-3 and TRBJ2-2, with TRBD2 matching 7 bases. V shed 11 bases and J 2 bases; nucleotides not matched to a gene: 8. The CDR3 is made up of 14 amino acids. Per germline, CDR1 ENHRY and CDR2 SYGVKD. The chain's CDR3 is CAVTLAANTGELFF. The CDR3 DNA is TGTGCCGTCACTCTAGCGGCAAACACCGGGGAGCTGTTTTTT.

This sequence joins TRBV5-4 and TRBJ1-6, with D possibly TRBD1 on 5 matching bases. The CDR3 is made up of 15 amino acids. V was cut by 4 bases and J by 2 bases, with 10 bases left in between. Germline-derived CDR1 and CDR2 are SGHNT and YYREEE (reference sequence). The CDR3 bases are TGTGCCAGCAGCCCCTCAGGGACCTATAATTCACCCCTCCACTTT. This translates into CASSPSGTYNSPLHF.

The CDR3 sequence: CASILGGTATEAFF. CDR3 DNA: TGTGCCAGTATCCTAGGCGGGACGGCCACTGAAGCTTTCTTT. The chain links TRBV19 to TRBJ1-1, with D possibly TRBD1 on 5 matching bases. The V end lost 7 bases, the J end lost 4 bases, and 16 bases lay between the germline ends. The CDR3 totals 14 residues. CDR1 is LNHDA and CDR2 is SQIVND in the germline V gene (reference sequence).

The rearrangement joins TRBV5-1 to TRBJ1-5; 8 bases are shared with TRBD1. J gave up 9 bases and V 0 bases, and 5 bases lay outside the gene matches. The CDR3 totals 14 residues. The germline V gene has CDR1 SGHRS and CDR2 YFSETQ. CDR3 residues: CASSLEGGQGPQHF. The CDR3 DNA follows: TGCGCCAGCAGCTTGGAAGGCGGACAGGGGCCCCAGCATTTT.

This chain connects TRBV4-1 to TRBJ2-1; 12 bases map to TRBD1. CDR3 length: 12 amino acids. The V gene end was trimmed by 10 bases and the J gene end by 9 bases; junction bases not matched to a gene: 4. Per germline, CDR1 MGHRA and CDR2 YSYEKL. In nucleotides, the CDR3 is TGCGCCACGGGACAGGGGGCAGGTGAGCAGTTCTTC. Amino acid sequence: CATGQGAGEQFF.

The V call is TRBV5-8, the J call TRBJ2-7; D uncertain. Trimming cost V 10 bases and J 0 bases, with 17 bases left between them. The CDR3 contains 14 residues. The germline V gene has CDR1 SGHTS and CDR2 YDEGEE. The chain's CDR3 is CAETLVLSSYEQYF. CDR3 DNA sequence: TGTGCCGAAACTCTGGTCCTGAGCTCCTACGAGCAGTACTTC.

The chain joins TRBV29-1 to TRBJ1-2, with a tentative D call TRBD1 (5 bases). V lost 0 bases and J 3 bases, leaving 8 bases between the germline ends. The CDR3 sequence is 13 residues long. CDR1 and CDR2 (germline): SQVTM, ANQGSEA. CDR3 sequence (DNA): TGCAGCGTTGAAGAAGGGGTTTACTATGGCTACACCTTC. Translating it yields CSVEEGVYYGYTF.

In this sample, this clone turned up once. The rearrangement links TRBV15 to TRBJ2-4, with TRBD2 matching 8 bases. The ends lost 1 base at V and 3 bases at J; junction bases unmatched: 5. Germline V CDR1 and CDR2: LNHNV, YYDKDF (reference sequence). The CDR3 sequence is 16 residues long. In DNA form, the CDR3 reads TGTGCCACCAGCAGAGGAGCGGGGGCCGACAAAAACATTCAGTACTTC. Translation: CATSRGAGADKNIQYF.

The V call is TRBV5-4, the J call TRBJ1-5, with D uncertain. Deletions cut 0 bases from V and 0 bases from J, with 10 bases between. From germline, CDR1 is SGHNT and CDR2 YYREEE (reference sequence). The CDR3 totals 16 residues. The CDR3 DNA reads as TGTGCCAGCAGCTTGGGTGGAGGGAATAGCAATCAGCCCCAGCATTTT. This gives the protein CASSLGGGNSNQPQHF.

The rearrangement uses TRBV5-5 and TRBJ2-2, with D maybe TRBD1 (5 bases). Per the germline V gene, CDR1 is SGHKS and CDR2 is YYEKEE (reference sequence). Trimming cost V 4 bases and J 8 bases, with 18 bases left between them. The CDR3 runs to 15 residues. CDR3 sequence (DNA): TGTGCCAGCAGCAACCCGGGCAGGGCGGCAGGGGAGCTGTTTTTT. It translates to CASSNPGRAAGELFF.

The V call is TRBV28, the J call TRBJ2-7; perhaps TRBD2 as D (6 bases). CDR1 and CDR2 from the germline V gene are MDHEN and SYDVKM. The germline V and J ends were trimmed by 10 bases and 2 bases, with 12 bases remaining between them. The CDR3 loop spans 12 amino acids. The DNA for the CDR3 is TGTGCCACCGGGACTTGGGCCTACGAGCAGTACTTC. Translation: CATGTWAYEQYF.

This rearrangement joins TRBV5-4 to TRBJ1-4, with D perhaps matching TRBD1 (5 bases). Germline V gene sequence: CDR1 SGHNT, CDR2 YYREEE (reference sequence). This CDR3 region has 15 residues. Trimming pared 3 bases from V and 0 bases from J, leaving 9 bases between. The CDR3 sequence is CASSSRASTNEKLFF. The CDR3 DNA sequence: TGTGCCAGCAGCTCCAGGGCCTCAACTAATGAAAAACTGTTTTTT.

This rearrangement joins TRBV28 to TRBJ1-4, with D possibly TRBD1 on 6 matching bases. CDR3 length equals 13 residues. With 7 bases removed from V and 5 bases from J, the gap between germline ends came to 11 bases. The germline V gene has CDR1 MDHEN and CDR2 SYDVKM. DNA for the CDR3: TGTGCCAGCATTTCCGGGACAAATGAAAAACTGTTTTTT. It codes for CASISGTNEKLFF.

The chain is built from TRBV5-1 and TRBJ1-1; D uncertain. Deletions cut 4 bases from V and 0 bases from J, with 7 bases between. CDR3 length: 13 amino acids. Germline V gene data show CDR1 as SGHRS and CDR2 as YFSETQ. The DNA for the CDR3 is TGCGCCAGCAGCGCACAGATGAACACTGAAGCTTTCTTT. Amino acids: CASSAQMNTEAFF.

This sequence joins TRBV30 and TRBJ1-4; D is ambiguous. The CDR3 is 14 amino acids. Between the trimmed V and J ends, which lost 1 base and 8 bases, there was a span of 14 bases. Germline V gives CDR1 GTSNPN, CDR2 SVGIG (reference sequence). CDR3 nucleotides: TGTGCCTGGAGTGGGCGGGGTCCAATGGAAAAACTGTTTTTT. This gives the protein CAWSGRGPMEKLFF.

The gene calls are TRBV28 and TRBJ1-2; TRBD1 aligns across 7 bases. This CDR3 region has 15 residues. Germline CDR1 and CDR2: MDHEN and SYDVKM. V gave up 5 bases and J gave up 4 bases; unmatched junction bases: 10. The chain's CDR3 is CASSLAGQNSYGYTF. CDR3 bases: TGTGCCAGCAGTCTAGCGGGACAGAATTCCTATGGCTACACCTTC.

V gene TRBV27 combines with J gene TRBJ2-2; unclear D gene. This CDR3 has 14 amino acids. Trimming took off 5 bases at V and 1 base at J, with 8 bases between the two ends. Germline V gene sequence: CDR1 MNHEY, CDR2 SMNVEV (reference sequence). The CDR3 here is CASSRSENTGELFF. Here the CDR3 DNA reads TGTGCCAGCAGTCGATCAGAGAACACCGGGGAGCTGTTTTTT.

In DNA form, the CDR3 reads TGTGCCAGCAGCGTTGGGACAGGGTCCACTGAAGCTTTCTTT. Protein: CASSVGTGSTEAFF. The rearrangement uses TRBV9 and TRBJ1-1; 9 bases are a match to TRBD1. The length of the CDR3 is 14 residues. V shed 2 bases and J 4 bases; nucleotides not matched to a gene: 3. Germline V lookup: CDR1 SGDLS, CDR2 YYNGEE.

The V call is TRBV5-1, the J call TRBJ1-2; possible D gene TRBD1, 6 bases. Trimming cost V 3 bases and J 8 bases, with 20 bases left between them. The germline V gene has CDR1 SGHRS and CDR2 YFSETQ. This CDR3 has 15 amino acids. DNA for the CDR3: TGCGCCAGCAGCTGGACAACAGGGCCGGTCTGGGGCTACACCTTC. It yields the protein CASSWTTGPVWGYTF.

A remark on this clone: Other DNA sequences in the sample encode the same CDR3. The chain is built from TRBV29-1 and TRBJ2-2; 8 bases match TRBD2. V lost 7 bases to trimming and J lost 4 bases; unmatched junction nucleotides: 11. Germline values: CDR1 SQVTM, CDR2 ANQGSEA. The CDR3 spans 15 residues. The CDR3 region has the DNA TGCAGCGCATCCCCTCGGGGGGGGGCCACCGGGGAGCTGTTTTTT. The encoded protein is CSASPRGGATGELFF.

The chain joins TRBV27 to TRBJ1-5; no firm D call. Germline CDR1 and CDR2: MNHEY and SMNVEV (reference sequence). V lost 8 bases to trimming and J lost 0 bases, with 11 bases between them. The length of the CDR3 is 14 residues. The DNA for the CDR3 is TGTGCCAGCCCAAAAGCGTATAGCAATCAGCCCCAGCATTTT. Protein product: CASPKAYSNQPQHF.

The J gene is TRBJ1-5, the V gene TRBV5-8; 8 bases align to TRBD1. After removal of 0 bases from V and 1 base from J, the junction contained 0 bases not matched to a gene. Germline V gene sequence: CDR1 SGHTS, CDR2 YDEGEE. The CDR3 has 15 residues. The chain's CDR3 is CASSLGQGSNQPQHF. CDR3 nucleotide sequence: TGTGCCAGCAGCTTGGGACAGGGGAGCAATCAGCCCCAGCATTTT.

The chain has TRBV20-1 and TRBJ2-3; D is possibly TRBD2 (5 bases). This CDR3 comprises 11 residues. V was clipped by 4 bases and J by 5 bases, with 7 bases between them. CDR1 and CDR2 (germline): DFQATT, SNEGSKA (reference sequence). The CDR3 DNA follows: TGCAGTGCTACACTAGGAGATACGCAGTATTTT. Encoded protein: CSATLGDTQYF.

V usage is TRBV28 and J usage is TRBJ2-7, with TRBD1 identical over 7 bases. Looked up from germline, CDR1 is MDHEN and CDR2 is SYDVKM. Losses at the gene ends were 3 bases for V and 6 bases for J; bases not matched to a gene: 8. This CDR3 spans 14 amino acids. Here the CDR3 reads CASSLAVGGIEQYF. Here the CDR3 DNA reads TGTGCCAGCAGTTTGGCGGTAGGGGGCATCGAGCAGTACTTC.

This clone was seen only a few times. This sequence joins TRBV28 and TRBJ2-5; TRBD1 might be the D (6 bases). The last part of the DNA fits TRBJ2-7 better; the J call may be wrong. CDR1 and CDR2 (germline): MDHEN, SYDVKM. The CDR3 covers 14 residues. The CDR3 DNA follows: TGTGCCAGCAGCCCCGGGACACAACCCTACGAGCAGTACTTC. Its protein product is CASSPGTQPYEQYF.

The V gene is TRBV27, the J gene TRBJ2-7; the match to TRBD2 covers 12 bases. Germline V gives CDR1 MNHEY, CDR2 SMNVEV (reference sequence). The CDR3 length is 14 residues. J lost 3 bases, V lost 6 bases, and 3 bases had no gene match. CDR3: CASRSLAGGYEQYF. CDR3 nucleotides: TGTGCCAGCAGGTCACTAGCGGGAGGCTACGAGCAGTACTTC.

This clone has a single count. This chain uses TRBV19 with TRBJ2-7; D remains unclear. The CDR3 is 12 residues long. The germline V gene encodes CDR1 LNHDA and CDR2 SQIVND (reference sequence). The V end lost 6 bases, the J end lost 5 bases, and 11 bases lay between the germline ends. The CDR3 DNA follows: TGTGCCAGTAGCGGGTTTCAGAACGAGCAGTACTTC. Translating gives CASSGFQNEQYF. Full variable domain (remainder filled in from reference TRBV19 and TRBJ2-7): DGGITQSPKYLFRKEGQNVTLSCEQNLNHDAMYWYRQDPGQGLRLIYYSQIVNDFQKGDIAEGYSVSREKKESFPLTVTSAQKNPTAFYLCASSGFQNEQYFGPGTRLTVT.

The rearrangement uses TRBV28 and TRBJ2-1; the match to TRBD2 covers 12 bases. With 5 bases clipped from V and 6 bases from J, the junction kept 5 bases outside the gene matches. This CDR3 is 15 amino acids long. Germline loops: CDR1 MDHEN, CDR2 SYDVKM. The CDR3 spells CASSPSGRALNEQFF. The DNA of the CDR3 is TGTGCCAGCAGTCCTAGCGGGAGGGCCCTCAATGAGCAGTTCTTC.